This T cell receptor beta chain was sequenced during a study of identical twins. Study-wide results and caveats: With beta out-of-frame sequences, excess sharing by twins was weaker.

About this clonotype itself: Its target is unknown.

Each cDNA held unique molecular identifiers, and template switching gave it a universal primer site. TCRdb used MiXCR to reprocess the 5' RACE reads, holding one entry per CDR3 protein. This repertoire shows hundreds of thousands of distinct CDR3 sequences, over 15% found once; its top ten account for roughly 13%. Germline trimming cut 6 bases from V and 8 bases from J; bases unmatched to any gene: 4. Germline loops: CDR1 MNHEY, CDR2 SMNVEV (reference sequence). This CDR3 spans 12 amino acids. The data also belong to a second study, concerning T cells expressing NK-cell markers. This second report adds: Of CD8+ T cells, roughly 1.0-7.0% belonged to dominant NKG2C+ clonotypes in roughly 6 donors. These clonotypes additionally ranked first within the CD3+CD56-NKG2C+ fraction of a few donors.

The source is a woman under 30 in good health. V gene TRBV27 combines with J gene TRBJ2-1; 7 nucleotides match TRBD1. The specimen sequenced was PBMCs. CDR3 residues: CASRDRNDEQFF. In DNA, the CDR3 is TGTGCCAGCAGGGACAGGAATGATGAGCAGTTCTTC.